This passage covers 16 T cell receptor beta chains from one sample sequenced in a study of blood T cell repertoires in COVID-19 (dated by TCRdb to about 2020). Libraries were prepared through the immunoSEQ multiplex PCR assay. TCRdb took this table from immuneACCESS and kept in-frame rearrangements with V and J called. Such tables lack part of the clones; where checked against another copy, unresolved V genes explain under half of the gap, and the rest is unexplained. The sample yields tens of thousands of clones; approximately 86% were counted once. The ten largest account for 14% of the sample. The source material was peripheral blood. The receptors come from a human donor in a cohort sampled during active COVID-19.

This chain links TRBV5-6 with TRBJ2-5; TRBD1 agrees at 9 bases. The J segment lost 5 bases and the V segment lost 0 bases, leaving 5 bases of the junction unmatched. CDR1 is SGHDT and CDR2 is YYEEEE in the germline V gene. The CDR3 extends over 15 amino acids. CDR3 sequence reads: CASSLGTGVWETQYF. DNA of the CDR3: TGTGCCAGCAGCTTGGGGACAGGGGTCTGGGAGACCCAGTACTTC.

V usage is TRBV9 and J usage is TRBJ2-3; 7 positions agree with TRBD1. After removal of 1 base from V and 2 bases from J, the junction contained 10 bases not matched to a gene. The length of the CDR3 is 17 residues. Germline V gene sequence: CDR1 SGDLS, CDR2 YYNGEE. DNA for the CDR3: TGTGCCAGCAGCGTAAATCCTTCTCAGGGGGACACAGATACGCAGTATTTT. It specifies CASSVNPSQGDTDTQYF.

The chain employs TRBV4-1 and TRBJ2-5, with 7 bases lining up with TRBD1. V lost 3 bases, J lost 5 bases, and 9 bases stayed unmatched. The CDR3 is 15 amino acids. Germline V lookup: CDR1 MGHRA, CDR2 YSYEKL. CDR3 amino acids: CASSQINRGWETQYF. The CDR3 nucleotides read TGCGCCAGCAGCCAGATTAACAGGGGTTGGGAGACCCAGTACTTC.

The chain has TRBV19 and TRBJ1-1; 8 bases are shared with TRBD1. From germline, CDR1 is LNHDA and CDR2 SQIVND (reference sequence). V lost 8 bases and J lost 1; bases outside the gene matches: 12. The CDR3 covers 16 residues. DNA for the CDR3: TGTGCCAGTCTCGGACAGGGATCTACTCGGAACACTGAAGCTTTCTTT. This codes for CASLGQGSTRNTEAFF.

This clone was seen just once. The chain joins TRBV7-6 to TRBJ2-2; 9 bases map to TRBD1. The length of the CDR3 is 16 residues. V lost 5 bases, J lost 5 bases, and 9 bases stayed unmatched. Germline-derived CDR1 and CDR2 are SGHVS and FNYEAQ. CDR3 bases: TGTGCCAGCAGCCCGCCGACAGGGGGAGAGACCGGGGAGCTGTTTTTT. Residues: CASSPPTGGETGELFF.

The V gene is TRBV6-5, the J gene TRBJ2-7; 7 bases match TRBD2. This CDR3 spans 12 amino acids. CDR1 is MNHEY, CDR2 SVGAGI, per germline. The V gene end was trimmed by 4 bases and the J gene end by 5 bases; junction bases not matched to a gene: 2. The CDR3 nucleotides are TGTGCCAGCAGTTGGGGGGGGAACGAGCAGTACTTC. It yields the protein CASSWGGNEQYF.

This rearrangement joins TRBV18 to TRBJ2-2; 8 bases line up with TRBD1. This CDR3 has 16 residues. The V and J ends lost 3 bases and 0 bases, in that order; junction bases with no gene match: 3. Per the germline V gene, CDR1 is KGHSH and CDR2 is LQKENI. The CDR3, as DNA: TGTGCCAGCTCACCCTCGGACAGGGCGAACACCGGGGAGCTGTTTTTT. Its protein product is CASSPSDRANTGELFF. The full variable domain, with the rest looked up from reference TRBV18 and TRBJ2-2, is NAGVMQNPRHLVRRRGQEARLRCSPMKGHSHVYWYRQLPEEGLKFMVYLQKENIIDESGMPKERFSAEFPKEGPSILRIQQVVRGDSAAYFCASSPSDRANTGELFFGEGSRLTVL.

The chain recombines TRBV28 with TRBJ1-5; the match to TRBD1 covers 10 bases. This CDR3 is 18 amino acids long. The germline CDR1 and CDR2 sequences are MDHEN and SYDVKM. The trim removed 5 bases at V and 3 bases at J, leaving 13 bases unmatched. Written as DNA, the CDR3 is TGTGCCAGCAGTCTCCGGACAGGGGGTATAAGTCCCAATCAGCCCCAGCATTTT. Translated, it gives CASSLRTGGISPNQPQHF.

The chain uses TRBV28 and TRBJ2-5, with D possibly matching TRBD2 (6 bases). Trimming took off 7 bases at V and 5 bases at J, with 14 bases between the two ends. CDR1 and CDR2 from the germline V gene are MDHEN and SYDVKM. CDR3 length: 13 residues. The CDR3 DNA is TGTGCCAGCATCTCGGGAGTGAGGGAGACCCAGTACTTC. Its translation: CASISGVRETQYF. The full variable domain, rest sourced from reference TRBV28 and TRBJ2-5, is DVKVTQSSRYLVKRTGEKVFLECVQDMDHENMFWYRQDPGLGLRLIYFSYDVKMKEKGDIPEGYSVSREKKERFSLILESASTNQTSMYLCASISGVRETQYFGPGTRLLVL.

This chain links TRBV27 with TRBJ1-2; D may be TRBD1 (5 bases). The CDR3 is made up of 13 amino acids. The germline V gene encodes CDR1 MNHEY and CDR2 SMNVEV (reference sequence). The V end was cut by 5 bases, the J end by 3 bases, with 10 bases between. CDR3 DNA sequence: TGTGCCAGCAGTGGAGGGACCTACTATGGCTACACCTTC. Protein product: CASSGGTYYGYTF.

The chain carries TRBV28 and TRBJ2-7; 11 positions agree with TRBD2. V lost 2 bases, J lost 2 bases, and 8 bases stayed unmatched. This CDR3 is 17 amino acids long. Germline CDR1 and CDR2: MDHEN and SYDVKM. Here the CDR3 reads CASSLAGTSGEAYEQYF. The DNA of the CDR3 is TGTGCCAGCAGTTTAGCTGGGACTAGCGGAGAAGCCTACGAGCAGTACTTC.

Notes on this clone: Its ends do not fully match the called genes, so a read error is possible. This chain connects TRBV19 to TRBJ2-5, with 9 bases lining up with TRBD1. Germline lookup yields CDR1 LNHDA and CDR2 SQIVND (reference sequence). This CDR3 is 15 amino acids long. CDR3 protein: CTSSPFQTGGETQYF. Here the CDR3 DNA reads TGTACCAGTAGTCCTTTTCAGACAGGGGGAGAGACCCAGTACTTC.

The gene calls are TRBV2 and TRBJ1-2; the D gene is possibly TRBD1 (6 bases). CDR1 and CDR2 (germline): SNHLY, FYNNEI. CDR3 size: 17 residues. V lost 5 bases and J 0 bases, leaving 19 bases between the germline ends. The CDR3 loop is CASSLIGTPSTNYGYTF. The DNA of the CDR3 is TGTGCCAGCAGTCTCATCGGGACACCATCCACTAACTATGGCTACACCTTC.

The J gene is TRBJ2-1, the V gene TRBV7-9; D is unclear. Germline CDR1 is SEHNR and CDR2 is FQNEAQ (reference sequence). This CDR3 is built from 14 residues. V was trimmed by 5 bases and J by 4 bases, leaving 12 bases between them. The CDR3 DNA reads TGTGCCAGCAGCCCGGTCCTGAAATACAATGAGCAGTTCTTC. Protein product: CASSPVLKYNEQFF.

This chain joins TRBV7-2 and TRBJ2-1; 7 bases align to TRBD2. Germline assignment: CDR1 SGHTA and CDR2 FQGNSA. This CDR3 is 14 amino acids long. The V segment lost 2 bases and the J segment 8 bases; nucleotides outside the gene matches: 6. The CDR3 here is CASSLTSVGYEQFF. In DNA, the CDR3 is TGTGCCAGCAGCTTAACTAGCGTTGGTTATGAGCAGTTCTTC.

The chain joins TRBV7-8 to TRBJ1-5; D uncertain. The CDR3 is made up of 15 amino acids. V lost 2 bases and J lost 3, with 11 bases in between. Germline-derived CDR1 and CDR2 are SGHVS and FQNEAQ. CDR3 DNA: TGTGCCAGCAGCTTAAAGAGGGTCAACAATCAGCCCCAGCATTTT. It yields the protein CASSLKRVNNQPQHF.